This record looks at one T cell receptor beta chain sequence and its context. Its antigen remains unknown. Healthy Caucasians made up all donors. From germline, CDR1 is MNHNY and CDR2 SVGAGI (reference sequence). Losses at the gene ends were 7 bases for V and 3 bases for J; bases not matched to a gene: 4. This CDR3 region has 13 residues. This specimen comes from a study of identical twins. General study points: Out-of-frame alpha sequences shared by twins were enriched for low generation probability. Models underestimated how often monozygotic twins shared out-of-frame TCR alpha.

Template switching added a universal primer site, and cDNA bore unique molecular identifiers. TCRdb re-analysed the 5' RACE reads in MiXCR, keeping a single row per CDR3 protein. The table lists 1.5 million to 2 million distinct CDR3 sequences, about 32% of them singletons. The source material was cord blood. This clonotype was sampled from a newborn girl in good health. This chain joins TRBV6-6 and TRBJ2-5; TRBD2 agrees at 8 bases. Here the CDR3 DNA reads TGTGCCAGCACCCCAGCGGGAGAAGAGACCCAGTACTTC. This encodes CASTPAGEETQYF.